A selection of T cell receptor beta chains follows, all from one sample in a study of blood T cells in healthy people across ages. TCRdb reprocessed the 5' RACE reads with MiXCR, giving one entry per CDR3 protein. This sample has 800,000 or so distinct CDR3 sequences, with about 42% found just once. Sequenced: blood. All receptors come from a man older than 75 in good health. CDR3s include the opening cysteine and the closing phenylalanine or tryptophan. The order of the fields is CDR3 DNA, CDR3 protein, D gene, V gene, clone size, J gene. D genes are given only for firm matches. Size tells how often a clone was seen (once, few, many) or the class of an expanded clone, and some rows leave it out.

TGTGCCAGCAGCCAGCCGGGACAGACGAATGAGCAGTTCTTC,CASSQPGQTNEQFF,TRBD1,TRBV4-2,-,TRBJ2-1
TGTGCCAGCAGGAAAGACAATTACTATGGCTACACCTTC,CASRKDNYYGYTF,-,TRBV25-1,-,TRBJ1-2
TGTGCCAGCAGTAGTGGGGGGAAAGAGACCCAGTACTTC,CASSSGGKETQYF,-,TRBV6-6,-,TRBJ2-5
TGTGCCACCGGCCACAGGGGGCAAGAGCAGTACTTC,CATGHRGQEQYF,TRBD1,TRBV19,-,TRBJ2-7
TGTGCCAGCAGCCAGTCGGGACAGAGTAGCAATCAGCCCCAGCATTTT,CASSQSGQSSNQPQHF,TRBD1,TRBV3-1,-,TRBJ1-5
TGTGCCAGCAGCTCCCGGACTAGCCCGGGGAGAAGCTCCTACAATGAGCAGTTCTTC,CASSSRTSPGRSSYNEQFF,TRBD2,TRBV7-8,-,TRBJ2-1
TGTGCCAGCAGCCCGGACAGGGATTACGAGCAGTACTTC,CASSPDRDYEQYF,TRBD1,TRBV5-4,many,TRBJ2-7
TGCAGTGCCCCCCGGGGGGATTCTAACGGCTACACCTTC,CSAPRGDSNGYTF,-,TRBV20-1,once,TRBJ1-2
TGCGCCAGCAGCGCAGGGACTAGCGGGATTTACGAGCAGTACTTC,CASSAGTSGIYEQYF,TRBD2,TRBV5-1,few,TRBJ2-7
TGTGCCAGCACCCCCGGGGGGGCTGGGGCCAACGTCCTGACTTTC,CASTPGGAGANVLTF,TRBD2,TRBV12-3/TRBV12-4,-,TRBJ2-6
TGCGCCAGCAGCTTGGGGGTTGGGCCTAGCCGCAATGAGCAGTACTTC,CASSLGVGPSRNEQYF,-,TRBV5-1,-,TRBJ2-7
TGCAGTGCCCGCACTAGCGGGATTGAATACAATGAGCAGTTCTTC,CSARTSGIEYNEQFF,TRBD2,TRBV20-1,-,TRBJ2-1
TGTGCCAGCAGCTCCCCCGTGTATTCCGTACGGGCGGGAGGGCAAGAGACCCAGTACTTC,CASSSPVYSVRAGGQETQYF,TRBD2,TRBV7-9,-,TRBJ2-5
TGTGCCAGCGAGCCCCGGGGGAGCCCCTACGAGCAGTACTTC,CASEPRGSPYEQYF,-,TRBV7-9,-,TRBJ2-7
TGCAGCGAAACAGGGGGCCGTAGCAATCAGCCCCAGCATTTT,CSETGGRSNQPQHF,TRBD1,TRBV29-1,-,TRBJ1-5
TGTGCCAGCAGCCAAGTTATGGCGAATAATTCACCCCTCCACTTT,CASSQVMANNSPLHF,-,TRBV14,-,TRBJ1-6
TGCGCCAGCAGCCCGGGACTAGCGGGAGGTGTCTCTAGCACAGATACGCAGTATTTT,CASSPGLAGGVSSTDTQYF,TRBD2,TRBV5-1,few,TRBJ2-3